The 26 T cell receptor beta chains below were found in one sample sequenced in a study of blood T cell repertoires in COVID-19. Sequencing used immunoSEQ multiplex PCR; TCRdb keeps in-frame clones, though not all of them. The table has a few hundred thousand clones, about 87% seen once; the top ten hold around 2.5%. Source material: PBMCs or T cells enriched from blood (not recorded which). Receptors were obtained from a woman in her forties with acute COVID-19.

This clone has a single count. The chain couples TRBV29-1 to TRBJ1-1; a weak D match, TRBD1 (5 bases). Trimming stripped 3 bases from V and 11 bases from J, with 16 bases between. CDR1 is SQVTM and CDR2 is ANQGSEA in the germline V gene. This CDR3 has 12 amino acids. CDR3 sequence reads: CSVDSRALSAFF. The CDR3 DNA is TGCAGCGTTGATTCCAGGGCCCTGAGTGCTTTCTTT.

This chain uses TRBV5-4 with TRBJ1-3; 10 positions agree with TRBD1. V lost 0 bases to trimming and J lost 4 bases; unmatched junction nucleotides: 4. This CDR3 has 16 amino acids. CDR1 is SGHNT, CDR2 YYREEE, per germline (reference sequence). The CDR3 loop reads CASSLGQGALGNTIYF. The CDR3 DNA sequence: TGTGCCAGCAGCTTGGGACAGGGGGCACTCGGAAACACCATATATTTT.

This rearrangement joins TRBV25-1 to TRBJ1-2; D ambiguous. In germline, CDR1 is MGHDK, CDR2 SYGVNS. Trimming took 1 base from V and 2 from J, leaving 5 bases between them. CDR3 length: 13 residues. The CDR3 DNA follows: TGTGCCAGCAGTGAATCGGGGAACTATGGCTACACCTTC. Residues: CASSESGNYGYTF.

The genes are TRBV10-3 and TRBJ1-5, with a possible D match to TRBD1 (5 bases). Trimming left V 10 bases short and J 5 bases short, with 12 bases between. Germline CDR1 and CDR2: ENHRY and SYGVKD. The CDR3 extends over 12 amino acids. Written as DNA, the CDR3 is TGTGCCACCCAGGGAGGGGATCAGCCCCAGCATTTT. It encodes CATQGGDQPQHF.

The genes are TRBV19 and TRBJ1-5; 7 positions agree with TRBD1. The ends lost 3 bases at V and 3 bases at J; junction bases unmatched: 5. The CDR3 has 15 residues. Germline CDR1 reads LNHDA; CDR2 reads SQIVND (reference sequence). The DNA for the CDR3 is TGTGCCAGTAGTATGGGACAGTCAATCAATCAGCCCCAGCATTTT. Translating it yields CASSMGQSINQPQHF.

The chain has TRBV7-9 and TRBJ2-7; D possibly corresponds to TRBD1 (8 bases). CDR1 SEHNR and CDR2 FQNEAQ come from the germline V gene (reference sequence). The CDR3 is 17 amino acids. V shed 5 bases and J shed 0 bases, with 20 bases lying between them. The CDR3 is CASSPRTGRESSYEQYV. CDR3 DNA sequence: TGTGCCAGCAGCCCCCGGACAGGGAGGGAGAGCTCCTACGAGCAGTACGTC.

V is TRBV9 and J is TRBJ1-1; 8 nucleotides align to TRBD1. The CDR3 length is 15 residues. Per germline, CDR1 SGDLS and CDR2 YYNGEE. V was pared by 4 bases and J by 0 bases, with 5 bases of the junction left unmatched. The DNA for the CDR3 is TGTGCCAGCAGCCCCCGACAGGGGATGAACACTGAAGCTTTCTTT. It translates to CASSPRQGMNTEAFF.

The DNA of the CDR3 is TGCGCCAGCAGCTTGGGCGGGACAGGGGATACCTACGAGCAGTACGTC. Residues: CASSLGGTGDTYEQYV. The V call is TRBV5-1, the J call TRBJ2-7; 10 bases map to TRBD1. V was pared by 0 bases and J by 2 bases, with 5 bases of the junction left unmatched. The germline V gene encodes CDR1 SGHRS and CDR2 YFSETQ. The CDR3 loop spans 16 amino acids.

This CDR3 reads CASSPRGYEQYF. Here the CDR3 DNA reads TGTGCCAGCAGTCCCCGGGGATACGAGCAGTACTTC. The genes are TRBV6-2 or TRBV6-3 and TRBJ2-7, with TRBD2 as a possible D gene (5 bases). V gave up 5 bases and J gave up 4 bases, with 9 bases separating them. The CDR3 consists of 12 residues. CDR1 is MNHEY and CDR2 is SVGEGT in the germline V gene.

The chain uses TRBV9 and TRBJ2-1; D ambiguous. Trimming took off 0 bases at V and 8 bases at J, with 6 bases between the two ends. Germline V CDR1 and CDR2: SGDLS, YYNGEE. The CDR3 loop spans 12 amino acids. DNA for the CDR3: TGTGCCAGCAGCGTAGTAGAGTATGAGCAGTTCTTC. Its translation is CASSVVEYEQFF. The variable domain in full, completed from reference TRBV9 and TRBJ2-1, reads DSGVTQTPKHLITATGQRVTLRCSPRSGDLSVYWYQQSLDQGLQFLIQYYNGEERAKGNILERFSAQQFPDLHSELNLSSLELGDSALYFCASSVVEYEQFFGPGTRLTVL.

CDR3 coding DNA: TGTGCCATCAGCCGGGACATCGCCTACGAGCAGTACTTC. Its protein is CAISRDIAYEQYF. The chain is built from TRBV10-3 and TRBJ2-7; TRBD1 might be the D (6 bases). Germline V gives CDR1 ENHRY, CDR2 SYGVKD. The CDR3 covers 13 residues. V was cut by 6 bases and J by 2 bases, with 11 bases left in between.

The genes are TRBV14 and TRBJ2-2, with D possibly being TRBD1 (5 bases). The CDR3 spans 15 residues. The germline V gene has CDR1 SGHDN and CDR2 FVKESK. V shed 8 bases and J shed 6 bases, with 19 bases lying between them. CDR3 residues: CASSDQGFKAGELFF. The CDR3, as DNA: TGTGCCAGCTCTGACCAGGGATTCAAGGCCGGGGAGCTGTTTTTT. Filled out from reference TRBV14 and TRBJ2-2, the complete variable domain reads EAGVTQFPSHSVIEKGQTVTLRCDPISGHDNLYWYRRVMGKEIKFLLHFVKESKQDESGMPNNRFLAERTGGTYSTLKVQPAELEDSGVYFCASSDQGFKAGELFFGEGSRLTVL.

CDR3 in amino acids: CASSLPSAGANTGELFF. DNA for the CDR3: TGCGCCAGCAGCCTCCCCTCGGCCGGAGCGAACACCGGGGAGCTGTTTTTT. V usage is TRBV5-1 and J usage is TRBJ2-2, with D hard to call. This CDR3 is 17 amino acids long. The V gene lost 4 bases and the J gene lost 0 bases, with 16 bases spanning the gap. Germline CDR1 reads SGHRS; CDR2 reads YFSETQ. Based on the CDR3 plus reference TRBV5-1 and TRBJ2-2, the full variable domain is KAGVTQTPRYLIKTRGQQVTLSCSPISGHRSVSWYQQTPGQGLQFLFEYFSETQRNKGNFPGRFSGRQFSNSRSEMNVSTLELGDSALYLCASSLPSAGANTGELFFGEGSRLTVL.

In its sample, this clone was seen once. The chain combines TRBV5-8 with TRBJ2-1; 10 bases fit TRBD1. The J segment lost 5 bases and the V segment lost 2 bases, leaving 4 bases of the junction unmatched. There are 15 residues in the CDR3. The germline V gene encodes CDR1 SGHTS and CDR2 YDEGEE. The CDR3 DNA reads TGTGCCAGCAGCTTTCCGGACAGGGGGGACAATGAGCAGTTCTTC. Encoded protein: CASSFPDRGDNEQFF.

This sequence joins TRBV5-1 and TRBJ2-3; D gene unclear. Germline CDR1 is SGHRS and CDR2 is YFSETQ. The CDR3 spans 14 residues. V lost 0 bases, J lost 3 bases, and 8 bases lay in between. The CDR3 protein is CASSLAMATDTQYF. DNA of the CDR3: TGCGCCAGCAGCTTGGCCATGGCTACAGATACGCAGTATTTT.

The chain links TRBV10-3 to TRBJ2-2; 10 nucleotides agree with TRBD2. This CDR3 has 13 residues. V lost 10 bases to trimming and J lost 5 bases; unmatched junction nucleotides: 4. Germline V lookup: CDR1 ENHRY, CDR2 SYGVKD. The chain's CDR3 is CATVTSGTGELFF. The CDR3 coding sequence is TGTGCCACCGTGACTAGCGGGACCGGGGAGCTGTTTTTT.

The chain is built from TRBV7-8 and TRBJ1-3; maybe TRBD1 (5 bases). Germline assignment: CDR1 SGHVS and CDR2 FQNEAQ. This CDR3 is 15 amino acids long. The V gene lost 1 base and the J gene lost 2 bases, with 9 bases spanning the gap. CDR3 in DNA: TGTGCCAGCAGCTTAGGGGCGGGGGCTGGAAACACCATATATTTT. Its translation is CASSLGAGAGNTIYF.

The chain has TRBV5-6 and TRBJ1-6, with D perhaps matching TRBD1 (5 bases). The CDR3 spans 16 residues. Trimming removed 0 bases at V and 7 bases at J, with 14 bases between. Germline assignment: CDR1 SGHDT and CDR2 YYEEEE. In DNA, the CDR3 is TGTGCCAGCAGCTTGGGAACAGGCCGTCCGAATTCACCCCTCCACTTT. This encodes CASSLGTGRPNSPLHF. Together with reference TRBV5-6 and TRBJ1-6, the CDR3 gives the full variable domain: DAGVTQSPTHLIKTRGQQVTLRCSPKSGHDTVSWYQQALGQGPQFIFQYYEEEERQRGNFPDRFSGHQFPNYSSELNVNALLLGDSALYLCASSLGTGRPNSPLHFGNGTRLTVT.

The rearrangement links TRBV7-9 to TRBJ1-2; D might be TRBD1 (6 bases). V was clipped by 6 bases and J by 6 bases, with 11 bases between them. Germline loops: CDR1 SEHNR, CDR2 FQNEAQ (reference sequence). This CDR3 has 12 residues. CDR3 sequence reads: CASSNRVDGYTF. The CDR3 nucleotides are TGTGCCAGCAGTAACAGGGTAGATGGCTACACCTTC.

The V call is TRBV7-8, the J call TRBJ2-2; D not certain. Trimming took 2 bases from V and 5 from J, leaving 12 bases between them. In germline, CDR1 is SGHVS, CDR2 FQNEAQ. CDR3 length: 15 residues. CDR3 amino acids: CASSLSPEKTGELFF. For the CDR3, the DNA is TGTGCCAGCAGCTTATCGCCAGAAAAGACCGGGGAGCTGTTTTTT.

Only a few counts were recorded for this clone. The chain links TRBV7-6 to TRBJ2-1; TRBD2 aligns across 8 bases. V was clipped by 4 bases and J by 3 bases; unmatched bases: 5. This CDR3 comprises 15 residues. Germline-derived CDR1 and CDR2 are SGHVS and FNYEAQ. Written as DNA, the CDR3 is TGTGCCAGCAGCTCGGCGGGAGGTGGCTACAATGAGCAGTTCTTC. Translation: CASSSAGGGYNEQFF. Together with reference TRBV7-6 and TRBJ2-1, the CDR3 gives the full variable domain: GAGVSQSPRYKVTKRGQDVALRCDPISGHVSLYWYRQALGQGPEFLTYFNYEAQQDKSGLPNDRFSAERPEGSISTLTIQRTEQRDSAMYRCASSSAGGGYNEQFFGPGTRLTVL.

On this clone itself: The identical CDR3 is also encoded by other nucleotide sequences in the sample. This chain's CDR3 is CASSLAGGPADTQYF. CDR3 bases: TGTGCCAGCAGCTTGGCGGGGGGGCCGGCAGATACGCAGTATTTT. The chain employs TRBV7-2 and TRBJ2-3; 9 bases agree with TRBD2. V gave up 3 bases and J gave up 4 bases; unmatched junction bases: 5. CDR1 is SGHTA, CDR2 FQGNSA, per germline. This CDR3 has 15 amino acids.

This chain links TRBV6-6 with TRBJ1-5; TRBD1 matches 7 bases. CDR1 MNHNY and CDR2 SVGAGI come from the germline V gene (reference sequence). This CDR3 is 16 amino acids long. V was pared by 5 bases and J by 5 bases, with 12 bases of the junction left unmatched. CDR3 DNA: TGTGCCAGCAGTCAAACTCAGGGACAGCAGGATCAGCCCCAGCATTTT. Amino acid sequence: CASSQTQGQQDQPQHF.

The chain couples TRBV29-1 to TRBJ2-2, with no clear D. Germline CDR1 reads SQVTM; CDR2 reads ANQGSEA. This CDR3 contains 11 residues. Trimming removed 4 bases at V and 4 bases at J, with 4 bases between. CDR3 nucleotides: TGCAGCGTTGCGGGCACCGGGGAGCTGTTTTTT. Encoded protein: CSVAGTGELFF.

This chain links TRBV15 with TRBJ1-5; possible D gene TRBD1, 6 bases. V was cut by 0 bases and J by 7 bases, with 13 bases left in between. CDR3 length: 15 residues. Germline V lookup: CDR1 LNHNV, CDR2 YYDKDF (reference sequence). The CDR3 DNA sequence: TGTGCCACCAGCAGAGACACAGGGTCCTTGCAGCCCCAGCATTTT. The encoded protein is CATSRDTGSLQPQHF.

This sequence joins TRBV27 and TRBJ2-2, with 8 bases lining up with TRBD1. CDR3 size: 14 residues. From germline, CDR1 is MNHEY and CDR2 SMNVEV (reference sequence). V trimming: 6 bases; J trimming: 4 bases; junction bases outside the gene matches: 4. CDR3 DNA sequence: TGTGCCAGCAGGATTCAGGGGGCCACCGGGGAGCTGTTTTTT. Encoded protein: CASRIQGATGELFF.